The 7 T cell receptor beta chains in this list originate from one sample, sequenced in a study of cytomegalovirus exposure and HLA in healthy donors. The PCR had 60 Vbeta and 13 Jbeta primers. The table came from immunoSEQ multiplex PCR; TCRdb's copy has only in-frame clones and leaves some out. Altogether fewer than 120,000 clones are present, around 84% being singletons, with the ten largest covering around 1.3%. Sequencing used PBMCs. These receptors originate from a woman in her thirties in good health and CMV-seronegative.

This chain connects TRBV5-1 to TRBJ1-2, with D maybe TRBD1 (5 bases). Germline-derived CDR1 and CDR2 are SGHRS and YFSETQ. With 3 bases removed from V and 5 bases from J, the gap between germline ends came to 17 bases. The CDR3 is 15 amino acids. The CDR3 DNA follows: TGCGCCAGCAGCTCCGACGGGACTCCGGTTTATGGCTACACCTTC. Its translation is CASSSDGTPVYGYTF.

This chain connects TRBV6-1 to TRBJ1-5; D unresolved. CDR1 is MNHNS, CDR2 SASEGT, per germline. The V end was cut by 1 base, the J end by 7 bases, with 8 bases between. The CDR3 totals 13 residues. DNA for the CDR3: TGTGCCAGCAGTGAAGTGTTGCGACAGCCCCAGCATTTT. Encoded protein: CASSEVLRQPQHF.

V gene TRBV5-1 combines with J gene TRBJ1-1; TRBD1 is a possible D gene (5 bases). The CDR3 runs to 12 residues. The germline V gene has CDR1 SGHRS and CDR2 YFSETQ. Trimming took 4 bases from V and 6 from J, leaving 10 bases between them. CDR3 DNA: TGCGCCAGCAGCCCCGGGGGACCTGAAGCTTTCTTT. This translates into CASSPGGPEAFF. Filled out from reference TRBV5-1 and TRBJ1-1, the complete variable domain reads KAGVTQTPRYLIKTRGQQVTLSCSPISGHRSVSWYQQTPGQGLQFLFEYFSETQRNKGNFPGRFSGRQFSNSRSEMNVSTLELGDSALYLCASSPGGPEAFFGQGTRLTVV.

This clone was detected a few times. This chain links TRBV28 with TRBJ2-7; no definite D call. The V gene lost 4 bases and the J gene lost 2 bases, with 6 bases spanning the gap. Germline V CDR1 and CDR2: MDHEN, SYDVKM. The CDR3 extends over 12 amino acids. The CDR3 is CASSSLPYEQYF. DNA for the CDR3: TGTGCCAGCAGTTCACTACCCTACGAGCAGTACTTC.

The V gene is TRBV30, the J gene TRBJ2-7, with D hard to call. CDR1 and CDR2 (germline): GTSNPN, SVGIG (reference sequence). The V end was cut by 3 bases, the J end by 4 bases, with 7 bases between. The CDR3 has 11 residues. In DNA, the CDR3 is TGTGCCTGGAGCGAAACATACGAGCAGTACTTC. This gives the protein CAWSETYEQYF.

This clone came up once. The chain uses TRBV25-1 and TRBJ2-7; possible D gene TRBD1, 6 bases. V was pared by 2 bases and J by 2 bases, with 13 bases between. Germline V gene sequence: CDR1 MGHDK, CDR2 SYGVNS. The length of the CDR3 is 15 residues. CDR3 amino acids: CASSEDRTSTYEQYF. The CDR3 nucleotides are TGTGCCAGCAGTGAAGACAGGACCTCGACCTACGAGCAGTACTTC.

V is TRBV29-1 and J is TRBJ2-5; TRBD2 aligns across 12 bases. Trimming at V came to 7 bases and at J to 5 bases, leaving 11 bases not matched to a gene. The germline CDR1 and CDR2 sequences are SQVTM and ANQGSEA. This CDR3 is 15 amino acids long. The CDR3 sequence: CSAGPGLAGAETQYF. CDR3 bases: TGCAGCGCAGGACCGGGACTAGCGGGTGCGGAGACCCAGTACTTC.